This passage covers 25 T cell receptor beta chains from one sample sequenced in a study of CD8 T cells in Susac syndrome. RNA amounts of 0.5 to 1 ug underwent reverse transcription with random hexamers. One entry per CDR3 protein, called by TCRdb with MiXCR from the immunoSEQ multiplex PCR reads. The sample has about 200,000 distinct CDR3 sequences, 85% to 95% seen once. Material for sequencing was CD4+ T cells from PBMCs. Source of these receptors: a human donor in good health.

This clonotype was found once. V is TRBV27 and J is TRBJ1-4, with D perhaps TRBD1 (5 bases). The CDR3 loop spans 13 amino acids. Trimming removed 8 bases from V and 7 bases from J, with 14 bases in between. The germline gives CDR1 MNHEY, CDR2 SMNVEV (reference sequence). CDR3 coding DNA: TGTGCCAGCCGAATGACAGCCCGTGAAAAACTGTTTTTT. Amino acids: CASRMTAREKLFF.

The genes are TRBV5-6 and TRBJ1-2; D not resolved. CDR3 length: 16 amino acids. V lost 0 bases and J 7 bases, leaving 19 bases between the germline ends. Germline assignment: CDR1 SGHDT and CDR2 YYEEEE. CDR3 nucleotides: TGTGCCAGCAGCTTGGCTTCTGACCGGAGAGGCCTTGGCTACACCTTC. Amino acid sequence: CASSLASDRRGLGYTF.

The gene calls are TRBV18 and TRBJ1-4, with 7 bases lining up with TRBD1. CDR3 length: 15 residues. V lost 6 bases, J lost 4 bases, and 8 bases stayed unmatched. CDR1 and CDR2 (germline): KGHSH, LQKENI. CDR3 region: CASSRSTGYNEKLFF. The CDR3 coding sequence is TGTGCCAGCTCGCGCTCGACAGGGTATAATGAAAAACTGTTTTTT.

This clonotype was seen a single time. This chain connects TRBV20-1 to TRBJ1-4; TRBD1 might be the D (6 bases). This CDR3 contains 14 residues. CDR1 DFQATT and CDR2 SNEGSKA come from the germline V gene (reference sequence). V lost 0 bases and J 6 bases, leaving 11 bases between the germline ends. The CDR3 protein is CSAREYRVDEKLFF. The CDR3 nucleotides are TGCAGTGCTAGAGAGTACAGGGTGGATGAAAAACTGTTTTTT.

The chain links TRBV27 to TRBJ2-2, with D perhaps matching TRBD2 (5 bases). Trimming pared 6 bases from V and 5 bases from J, leaving 16 bases between. The length of the CDR3 is 15 residues. Per the germline V gene, CDR1 is MNHEY and CDR2 is SMNVEV (reference sequence). DNA for the CDR3: TGTGCCAGCAGAACCTCGGCGGGCGGTACCGGGGAGCTGTTTTTT. Translated, it gives CASRTSAGGTGELFF.

This clonotype has a single count. This rearrangement joins TRBV27 to TRBJ1-2; D possibly corresponds to TRBD1 (6 bases). There are 15 residues in the CDR3. From germline, CDR1 is MNHEY and CDR2 SMNVEV (reference sequence). Trimming cost V 8 bases and J 4 bases, with 20 bases left between them. The CDR3 here is CASGSSGDILYGYTF. CDR3 DNA: TGTGCCAGCGGGAGCTCAGGGGACATACTCTATGGCTACACCTTC.

The V gene is TRBV18, the J gene TRBJ2-5, with D hard to call. Germline V gives CDR1 KGHSH, CDR2 LQKENI. The V end was cut by 3 bases, the J end by 5 bases, with 7 bases between. The CDR3 is made up of 12 amino acids. CDR3 coding DNA: TGTGCCAGCTCACCGGAACGGGAGACCCAGTACTTC. This gives the protein CASSPERETQYF.

This sequence joins TRBV6-5 and TRBJ1-2, with 10 bases identical to TRBD1. CDR3 length equals 14 residues. V lost 4 bases, J lost 9 bases, and 8 bases stayed unmatched. CDR1 MNHEY and CDR2 SVGAGI come from the germline V gene. The DNA of the CDR3 is TGTGCCAGCAGTTCCTCGGGACAGGGGTTGAGCTACACCTTC. Translating gives CASSSSGQGLSYTF.

This clonotype appeared a single time. The CDR3 DNA sequence: TGTGCCAGCAGCCAAGATAATAGGAAAACCGGGGAGCTGTTTTTT. Residues: CASSQDNRKTGELFF. The rearrangement links TRBV3-1 to TRBJ2-2; D is undetermined. The germline V gene has CDR1 LGHDT and CDR2 YNNKEL (reference sequence). V gave up 0 bases and J gave up 5 bases, with 10 bases separating them. This CDR3 contains 15 residues.

CDR3 protein: CASSRVYNEQFF. CDR3 in DNA: TGCGCCAGCAGCCGAGTCTACAATGAGCAGTTCTTC. The gene calls are TRBV4-1 and TRBJ2-1; D is unresolved. Germline values: CDR1 MGHRA, CDR2 YSYEKL. Trimming shortened V by 4 bases and J by 3 bases, and 4 bases separated the two germline ends. This CDR3 is built from 12 residues.

This clonotype was detected once. The CDR3 protein is CASSFAIRAEAFF. The CDR3 nucleotides read TGTGCCAGCAGCTTTGCGATAAGGGCTGAAGCTTTCTTT. The rearrangement joins TRBV7-2 to TRBJ1-1; D uncertain. Deletions cut 3 bases from V and 6 bases from J, with 11 bases between. CDR1 is SGHTA and CDR2 is FQGNSA in the germline V gene. CDR3 length equals 13 residues.

CDR3 amino acids: CASSSTGVDQPQHF. The CDR3 DNA is TGTGCCAGCAGCTCGACAGGGGTGGATCAGCCCCAGCATTTT. The chain couples TRBV3-1 to TRBJ1-5; 8 nucleotides agree with TRBD1. V was clipped by 5 bases and J by 5 bases; unmatched bases: 5. The V gene's germline CDR1 is LGHDT and CDR2 YNNKEL (reference sequence). This CDR3 is 14 amino acids long.

The V gene is TRBV30, the J gene TRBJ1-2, with D unresolved. The CDR3 length is 15 residues. Trimming removed 3 bases from V and 5 bases from J, with 19 bases in between. Germline CDR1 reads GTSNPN; CDR2 reads SVGIG (reference sequence). DNA for the CDR3: TGTGCCTGGAGCCTAAGGGTCAGTGGAGGGTATGGCTACACCTTC. Its protein product is CAWSLRVSGGYGYTF.

The J gene is TRBJ2-1, the V gene TRBV20-1; TRBD1 agrees at 8 bases. Looked up from germline, CDR1 is DFQATT and CDR2 is SNEGSKA (reference sequence). The CDR3 loop spans 15 amino acids. Unmatched junction bases numbered 9, after V lost 1 base and J lost 7 bases. CDR3 coding DNA: TGCAGTGCTAGAGTCGGAGGCGGACAGGGAAATGAGCAGTTCTTC. Translated, it gives CSARVGGGQGNEQFF.

The chain links TRBV20-1 to TRBJ2-3, with no clear D. CDR1 is DFQATT, CDR2 SNEGSKA, per germline (reference sequence). Trimming pared 7 bases from V and 1 base from J, leaving 18 bases between. CDR3 size: 15 residues. The CDR3 loop is CSEIDERRGTDTQYF. The CDR3 nucleotides are TGCAGTGAGATAGACGAGCGACGTGGCACAGATACGCAGTATTTT.

The V call is TRBV20-1, the J call TRBJ1-5; unclear D gene. Trimming pared 7 bases from V and 7 bases from J, leaving 17 bases between. From germline, CDR1 is DFQATT and CDR2 SNEGSKA (reference sequence). The CDR3 is made up of 13 amino acids. The CDR3: CSVVEGGLQPQHF. The DNA of the CDR3 is TGCAGTGTCGTGGAGGGCGGCTTGCAGCCCCAGCATTTT.

The V gene is TRBV12-5, the J gene TRBJ2-1; 10 bases fit TRBD1. The CDR3 totals 15 residues. V lost 7 bases to trimming and J lost 7 bases; unmatched junction nucleotides: 10. Germline CDR1 and CDR2: LGHNT and FRNRAP. In DNA, the CDR3 is TGTGCTAGTGCCGACCGGGACAGGGGAGGAAATGAGCAGTTCTTC. Translated, it gives CASADRDRGGNEQFF.

V gene TRBV12-3 or TRBV12-4 combines with J gene TRBJ2-3; 11 bases align to TRBD2. V shed 6 bases and J 2 bases; nucleotides not matched to a gene: 4. This CDR3 spans 15 amino acids. CDR3 loop: CASSMGLADTDTQYF. The DNA for the CDR3 is TGTGCCAGCAGCATGGGACTAGCGGACACAGATACGCAGTATTTT.

V is TRBV5-1 and J is TRBJ2-4; 9 bases align to TRBD1. V gave up 0 bases and J gave up 6 bases; unmatched junction bases: 4. Germline-derived CDR1 and CDR2 are SGHRS and YFSETQ. CDR3 length: 15 residues. CDR3 sequence (DNA): TGCGCCAGCAGCTTGGCCGGGACAGGGAGAAACATTCAGTACTTC. As protein: CASSLAGTGRNIQYF.

The CDR3 bases are TGTGCCACCAGTGATTCGAGGGTCACAGATACGCAGTATTTT. It yields the protein CATSDSRVTDTQYF. The chain has TRBV24-1 and TRBJ2-3, with D perhaps matching TRBD2 (5 bases). CDR1 and CDR2 from the germline V gene are KGHDR and SFDVKD. V lost 2 bases to trimming and J lost 2 bases, with 7 bases between them. This CDR3 region has 14 residues.

The chain uses TRBV3-1 and TRBJ2-4, with a possible D match to TRBD2 (6 bases). This CDR3 spans 12 amino acids. V dropped 8 bases and J dropped 6 bases, with 11 bases sitting between them. From germline, CDR1 is LGHDT and CDR2 YNNKEL (reference sequence). CDR3 in DNA: TGTGCCAGCGGCGGGGAGGCAAACATTCAGTACTTC. This encodes CASGGEANIQYF.

The V call is TRBV6-1, the J call TRBJ1-5; 9 bases are shared with TRBD1. This CDR3 is built from 16 residues. Looked up from germline, CDR1 is MNHNS and CDR2 is SASEGT. V was clipped by 11 bases and J by 6 bases; unmatched bases: 17. The DNA of the CDR3 is TGTGCCGCTCGTGGGGACAGGGAATTCAGGGGTCAGCCCCAGCATTTT. It translates to CAARGDREFRGQPQHF.

J is TRBJ2-1 and V is TRBV30; 11 nucleotides match TRBD1. V lost 3 bases to trimming and J lost 7 bases; unmatched junction nucleotides: 11. Germline values: CDR1 GTSNPN, CDR2 SVGIG (reference sequence). This CDR3 is built from 16 residues. The CDR3: CAWRKRGTGGRNEQFF. The CDR3 coding sequence is TGTGCCTGGAGAAAACGGGGGACAGGGGGGAGGAATGAGCAGTTCTTC.

The V call is TRBV14, the J call TRBJ1-2, with TRBD1 matching over 7 bases. The CDR3 is 13 amino acids. Germline V gives CDR1 SGHDN, CDR2 FVKESK. Unmatched junction bases numbered 5, after V lost 2 bases and J lost 8 bases. Here the CDR3 reads CASSQHRGLGYTF. Written as DNA, the CDR3 is TGTGCCAGCAGCCAACACAGGGGACTCGGCTACACCTTC.

The chain couples TRBV9 to TRBJ2-3, with D perhaps being TRBD1 or TRBD2 (5 bases each). This CDR3 has 14 residues. Germline-derived CDR1 and CDR2 are SGDLS and YYNGEE. Trimming took off 4 bases at V and 5 bases at J, with 14 bases between the two ends. CDR3 bases: TGTGCCAGCAGCTTCCGAGGGGTCGAAGATACGCAGTATTTT. As protein: CASSFRGVEDTQYF.